This TCR beta chain stems from a study of shared clonotypes between healthy human individuals. Repertoires were generated with immunoSEQ multiplex PCR, while TCRdb's copy carries only in-frame clones and drops some. The data hold roughly 2.4 million clones, with almost 96% observed a single time. V dropped 1 base and J dropped 3 bases, with 14 bases sitting between them. Germline V gene sequence: CDR1 GTSNPN, CDR2 SVGIG (reference sequence). CDR3 size: 15 residues. Concerning this clone itself: Its antigen is unidentified.

Study-wide points: Naive CD4 clonotypes were shared across several donors at roughly 5%. Apart from blood, nothing was sampled; tissue repertoires likely differ.

This sequence originates from a man aged 18 to 35 in good health. Sequenced input: naive CD4+ T cells sorted from blood. As for subset: CD45RA+ positively selected. This chain connects TRBV30 to TRBJ2-3; weak D call: TRBD2 (6 bases). The CDR3 sequence: CAWSALGRGTDTQYF. The CDR3 DNA reads TGTGCCTGGAGTGCCCTTGGTCGGGGGACAGATACGCAGTATTTT. The full variable domain, completed using reference TRBV30 and TRBJ2-3, is SQTIHQWPATLVQPVGSPLSLECTVEGTSNPNLYWYRQAAGRGLQLLFYSVGIGQISSEVPQNLSASRPQDRQFILSSKKLLLSDSGFYLCAWSALGRGTDTQYFGPGTRLTVL.